The present T cell receptor (beta chain) was sequenced within a study of breast tumors, draining lymph nodes, adjacent tissues. Axillary draining lymph nodes of breast cancer patients supplied the node samples. In this sample, this clonotype turned up many times. TCRdb processed the multiplex PCR reads anew with MiXCR; each CDR3 protein has one entry. The sample holds roughly 120,000 distinct CDR3 sequences, 20% seen once. CDR3 length: 14 residues. Trimming pared 6 bases from V and 2 bases from J, leaving 11 bases between. Germline-derived CDR1 and CDR2 are MGHDK and SYGVNS. The receptor was isolated from a female donor with breast cancer. Some clones in this sample may be carry-over from other donors' samples. J is TRBJ1-3 and V is TRBV25-1; D gene unclear. Sequenced material: axillary lymph node tissue. CDR3 in DNA: TGTGCCAGCAGGGCGCACGAGCCTGGAAACACCATATATTTT. Translating it yields CASRAHEPGNTIYF.